This T cell receptor (beta chain) originates from a study of T-cell reconstitution after alpha-beta-depleted transplantation in children. During its preparation, the TCRbeta library received unique molecular identifiers. Using its own MiXCR run on the PCR reads, TCRdb lists one record per CDR3 protein. The sample has roughly 490,000 distinct CDR3 sequences, approximately 10% seen once. This CDR3 is 18 amino acids long. The V gene lost 3 bases and the J gene lost 3 bases, with 24 bases spanning the gap. The V gene's germline CDR1 is MNHEY and CDR2 SMNVEV (reference sequence). This rearrangement joins TRBV27 to TRBJ2-7, with D possibly matching TRBD2 (6 bases). This specimen was PBMCs, mostly from graft donor cells, taken 180 days after TCRalphabeta/CD19-depleted stem cell transplant. The sequence was collected from a female patient younger than 10 who had a stem cell transplant for aplastic anemia, so the T cells may come from the graft donor. DNA for the CDR3: TGTGCCAGCAGTTTTAACCAACCACAGCCGGGGGTGCGCTACGAGCAGTACTTC. This translates into CASSFNQPQPGVRYEQYF.